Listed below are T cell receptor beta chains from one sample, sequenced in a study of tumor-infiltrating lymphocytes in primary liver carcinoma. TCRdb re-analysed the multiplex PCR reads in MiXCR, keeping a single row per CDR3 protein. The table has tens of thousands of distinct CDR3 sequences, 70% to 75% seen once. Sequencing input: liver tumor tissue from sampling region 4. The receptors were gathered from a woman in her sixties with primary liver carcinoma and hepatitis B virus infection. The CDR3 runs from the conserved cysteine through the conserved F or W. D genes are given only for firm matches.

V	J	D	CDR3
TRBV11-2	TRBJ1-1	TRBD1	CVSSSGGGAGKTEALF
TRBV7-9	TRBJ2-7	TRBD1	CANSLDRGPYEQYF
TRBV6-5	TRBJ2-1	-	CTSSYSTVVSEQFF
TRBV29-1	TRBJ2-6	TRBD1	CSVEGPPETGDTGANVLTF
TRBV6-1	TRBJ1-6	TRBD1	CASCPSDREGNSPLHF
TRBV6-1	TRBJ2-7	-	CASSKGGLGTHEQYF
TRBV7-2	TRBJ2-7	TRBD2	CASSFRAGKTYEQYF
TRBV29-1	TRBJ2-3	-	CSAEGGHTDTQYF
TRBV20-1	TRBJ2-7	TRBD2	CSAPNGLAGSYEQYF
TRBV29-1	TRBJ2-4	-	CSAADDKLAKNIQNF
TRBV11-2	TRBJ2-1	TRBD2	CASSLSPVAGWPNEQFF
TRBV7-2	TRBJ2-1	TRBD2	CASSLMTSGLDEQFF
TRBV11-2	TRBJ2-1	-	CASSLDEVGVVYNEQFF
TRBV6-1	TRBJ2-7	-	CASSKSWLNNRGYERYF
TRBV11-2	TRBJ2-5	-	CASSSEGGVWGATTQYF
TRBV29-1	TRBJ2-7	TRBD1	CSAQDRGRASKQYF
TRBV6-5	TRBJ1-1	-	CASSYGGGSRAFF
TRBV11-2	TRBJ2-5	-	CASNLESKGTQCF
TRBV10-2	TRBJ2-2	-	CASSESPTGANTGELFF
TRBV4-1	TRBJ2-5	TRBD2	CASSQALAGGRETQYF
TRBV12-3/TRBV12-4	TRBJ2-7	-	CASSSRPYERYF
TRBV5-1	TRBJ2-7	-	CTNSFSPYEQYF
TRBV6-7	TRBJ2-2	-	CTSRFPVGSETTGELFF
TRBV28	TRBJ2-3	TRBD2	CASKLAGITDTQYF
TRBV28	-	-	CASRWGRSNQPQYF
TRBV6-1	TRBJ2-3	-	CVSSVVTGGTDTQYF
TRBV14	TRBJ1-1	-	CASSPAGADTEAFF
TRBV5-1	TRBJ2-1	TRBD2	CASRDFRRTSRRNEQFF
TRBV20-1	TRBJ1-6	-	CSAIIPRDKGISNSPLHF
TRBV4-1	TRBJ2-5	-	CASSHSGAVAETQYF
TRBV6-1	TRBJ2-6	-	CANSDSFGDNVLTF
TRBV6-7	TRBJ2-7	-	CASSHPKPGHAYEQYF
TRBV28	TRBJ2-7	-	CASSDPSVRRYEQYF
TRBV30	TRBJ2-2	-	CAWSRASGELFF
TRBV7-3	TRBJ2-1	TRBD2	CASSHQGGSSYNEQFF
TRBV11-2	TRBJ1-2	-	CASSPGYGYTF
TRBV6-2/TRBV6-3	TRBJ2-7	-	CASSYPLDSLSYEQYF
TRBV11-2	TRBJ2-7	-	CASNPPSGANEQYF
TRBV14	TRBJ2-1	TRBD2	CAISQLTSGSNGQFF
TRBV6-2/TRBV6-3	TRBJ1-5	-	CASRGGPNSNQPQHF
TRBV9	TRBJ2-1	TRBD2	CASSETIGEIAGNEQFF
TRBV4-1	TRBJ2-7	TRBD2	CASSQIWGGHGEQYF
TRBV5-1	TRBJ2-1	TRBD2	CASSAGTSGHEQFF
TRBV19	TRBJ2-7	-	CASSYVWDSPYEQYF
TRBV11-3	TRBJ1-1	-	CASSGGRGTEAFF
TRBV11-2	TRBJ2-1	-	CASSSDQQGMVYNEQFF
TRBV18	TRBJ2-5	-	CASSAQRSQETQYF
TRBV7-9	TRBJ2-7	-	CASSSQGYEQYF
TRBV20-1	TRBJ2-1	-	CSARDPRRLPSYNEQFF
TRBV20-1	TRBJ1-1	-	CSADNYRRTEAFF
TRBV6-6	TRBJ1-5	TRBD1	CASHYQGAGQPQHF
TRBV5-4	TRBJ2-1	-	CASSLEGPKWNEQFF
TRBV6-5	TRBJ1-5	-	CASSPGTLIGQPQHF
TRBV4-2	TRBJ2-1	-	CASSQDRVPHPYNEQFF
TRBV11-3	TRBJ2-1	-	CASNPPGDSNYNGQLF
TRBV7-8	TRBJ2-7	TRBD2	CAGSLRLAAYEQHF